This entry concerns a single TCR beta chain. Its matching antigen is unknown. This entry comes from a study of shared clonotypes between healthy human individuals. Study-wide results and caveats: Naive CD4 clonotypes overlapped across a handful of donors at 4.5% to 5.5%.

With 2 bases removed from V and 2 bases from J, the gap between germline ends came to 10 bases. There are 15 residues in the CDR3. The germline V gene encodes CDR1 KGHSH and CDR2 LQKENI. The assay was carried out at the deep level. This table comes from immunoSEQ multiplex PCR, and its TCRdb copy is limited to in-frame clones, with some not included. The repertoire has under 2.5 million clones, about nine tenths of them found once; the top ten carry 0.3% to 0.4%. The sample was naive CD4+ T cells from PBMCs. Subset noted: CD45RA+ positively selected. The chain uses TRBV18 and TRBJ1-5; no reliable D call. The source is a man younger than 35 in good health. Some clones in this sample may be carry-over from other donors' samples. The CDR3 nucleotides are TGTGCCAGCTCACCAGGGAGGGAAGGCAATCAGCCCCAGCATTTT. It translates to CASSPGREGNQPQHF.